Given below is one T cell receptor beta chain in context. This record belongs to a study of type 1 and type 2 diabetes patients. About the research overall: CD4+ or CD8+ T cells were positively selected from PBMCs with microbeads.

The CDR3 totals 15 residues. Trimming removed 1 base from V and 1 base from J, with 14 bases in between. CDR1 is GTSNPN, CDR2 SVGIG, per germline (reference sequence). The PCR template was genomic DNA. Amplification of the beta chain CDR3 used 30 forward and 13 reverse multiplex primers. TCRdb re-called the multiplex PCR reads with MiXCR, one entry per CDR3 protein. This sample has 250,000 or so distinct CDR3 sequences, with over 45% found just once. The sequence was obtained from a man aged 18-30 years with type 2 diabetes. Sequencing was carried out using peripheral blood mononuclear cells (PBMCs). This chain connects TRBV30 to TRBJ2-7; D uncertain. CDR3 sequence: CAWSATTGLSYEQYF. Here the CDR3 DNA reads TGTGCCTGGAGTGCGACGACCGGGTTATCCTACGAGCAGTACTTC.